A single sample is the source of the 17 T cell receptor beta chains below, sequenced in a study of cytotoxic CD8 clonotypes in ibrutinib-treated CLL. The method was immunoSEQ multiplex PCR; TCRdb's version includes in-frame clones alone and lacks a portion of them. The sample lists about 200,000 clones, more than 75% occurring once. Sequencing used PBMCs, obtained after 12 months of ibrutinib treatment. Every receptor here comes from a human donor with chronic lymphocytic leukemia.

This sequence joins TRBV4-1 and TRBJ2-1; D unresolved. Germline assignment: CDR1 MGHRA and CDR2 YSYEKL. CDR3 length: 13 amino acids. Trimming removed 1 base from V and 7 bases from J, with 8 bases in between. Here the CDR3 reads CASSQVVVNEQFF. The CDR3 nucleotides are TGCGCCAGCAGCCAAGTGGTCGTGAATGAGCAGTTCTTC.

This clone was counted once. This chain connects TRBV7-9 to TRBJ2-7, with D possibly matching TRBD1 (5 bases). Germline V gene sequence: CDR1 SEHNR, CDR2 FQNEAQ (reference sequence). The germline V and J ends were trimmed by 11 bases and 7 bases, with 24 bases remaining between them. This CDR3 is 14 amino acids long. The CDR3 protein is CASSSRQGSGEQYF. The DNA for the CDR3 is TGTGCCTCCTCCAGCAGGCAGGGTTCTGGGGAGCAGTACTTC. Drawing the rest from reference TRBV7-9 and TRBJ2-7, the complete variable domain is DTGVSQNPRHKITKRGQNVTFRCDPISEHNRLYWYRQTLGQGPEFLTYFQNEAQLEKSRLLSDRFSAERPKGSFSTLEIQRTEQGDSAMYLCASSSRQGSGEQYFGPGTRLTVT.

The J gene is TRBJ2-1, the V gene TRBV28; 8 bases are shared with TRBD2. V was pared by 0 bases and J by 10 bases, with 8 bases of the junction left unmatched. This CDR3 region has 15 residues. The germline V gene encodes CDR1 MDHEN and CDR2 SYDVKM. The CDR3 nucleotides are TGTGCCAGCAGTTTATGGGCGCTAGCGGGTGGGGAGCAGTTCTTC. This translates into CASSLWALAGGEQFF.

This chain joins TRBV19 and TRBJ1-3; TRBD1 matches at 9 bases. The CDR3 length is 15 residues. Trimming removed 7 bases from V and 2 bases from J; junction bases left unmatched: 6. Germline assignment: CDR1 LNHDA and CDR2 SQIVND (reference sequence). The CDR3 coding sequence is TGTGCCAGTACCGCACAGGGGGCCACTGGAAACACCATATATTTT. Translated, it gives CASTAQGATGNTIYF.

This rearrangement joins TRBV7-9 to TRBJ2-5; D is perhaps TRBD2 (6 bases). With 1 base removed from V and 4 bases from J, the gap between germline ends came to 10 bases. The germline V gene encodes CDR1 SEHNR and CDR2 FQNEAQ (reference sequence). This CDR3 has 14 amino acids. Written as DNA, the CDR3 is TGTGCCAGCAGCTTAGAACTAGCCCGAGAGACCCAGTACTTC. Translating it yields CASSLELARETQYF.

CDR3 sequence (DNA): TGCGCCAGCAGCTTGAGGACAGGGGGCGGCGATGAGCAGTTCTTC. Amino acids: CASSLRTGGGDEQFF. This chain uses TRBV5-1 with TRBJ2-1, with 11 bases matching TRBD1. Germline V CDR1 and CDR2: SGHRS, YFSETQ. There are 15 residues in the CDR3. V was clipped by 1 base and J by 8 bases; unmatched bases: 5.

This clone was found a few times. Other DNA sequences from this sample encode an identical CDR3 as well. The chain couples TRBV2 to TRBJ1-2; D gene unclear. With 1 base removed from V and 4 bases from J, the gap between germline ends came to 1 base. Per the germline V gene, CDR1 is SNHLY and CDR2 is FYNNEI. There are 11 residues in the CDR3. The chain's CDR3 is CASSEGYGYTF. CDR3 DNA sequence: TGTGCCAGCAGTGAAGGCTATGGCTACACCTTC.

The chain joins TRBV9 to TRBJ2-6; D unclear. The CDR3 is 17 amino acids. The V gene's germline CDR1 is SGDLS and CDR2 YYNGEE. Trimming left V 4 bases short and J 0 bases short, with 14 bases between. Here the CDR3 DNA reads TGTGCCAGCAGCTTATCCGGTTCGAACTCTGGGGCCAACGTCCTGACTTTC. Amino acid sequence: CASSLSGSNSGANVLTF.

J is TRBJ1-6 and V is TRBV9, with D hard to call. With 0 bases removed from V and 7 bases from J, the gap between germline ends came to 14 bases. This CDR3 has 16 residues. CDR1 and CDR2 from the germline V gene are SGDLS and YYNGEE. The CDR3 spells CASSVDKGNGNSPLHF. Written as DNA, the CDR3 is TGTGCCAGCAGCGTAGATAAGGGTAATGGGAATTCACCCCTCCACTTT.

This chain uses TRBV9 with TRBJ2-3; weak D call: TRBD1 (5 bases). Germline V gene lookup returns CDR1 SGDLS and CDR2 YYNGEE. This CDR3 comprises 16 residues. V lost 3 bases to trimming and J lost 3 bases, with 17 bases between them. The CDR3 region is CASSALPGAGTDTQYF. For the CDR3, the DNA is TGTGCCAGCAGCGCCCTGCCTGGGGCCGGGACAGATACGCAGTATTTT.

The V gene is TRBV7-9, the J gene TRBJ1-1, with D perhaps matching TRBD1 (6 bases). The CDR3 contains 15 residues. The V end lost 1 base, the J end lost 2 bases, and 11 bases lay between the germline ends. Germline CDR1 reads SEHNR; CDR2 reads FQNEAQ (reference sequence). The CDR3 coding sequence is TGTGCCAGCAGCTTAGTTTGGGGGCGCAACACTGAAGCTTTCTTT. Translated: CASSLVWGRNTEAFF.

The chain couples TRBV2 to TRBJ1-5; 11 positions agree with TRBD1. Losses at the gene ends were 6 bases for V and 1 base for J; bases not matched to a gene: 2. There are 15 residues in the CDR3. CDR1 is SNHLY and CDR2 is FYNNEI in the germline V gene. CDR3 sequence reads: CASRRTGGSNQPQHF. The DNA for the CDR3 is TGTGCCAGCAGGCGGACAGGGGGCAGCAATCAGCCCCAGCATTTT.

The chain employs TRBV2 and TRBJ1-1, with D maybe TRBD1 (5 bases). This CDR3 region has 13 residues. Between the trimmed V and J ends, which lost 11 bases and 0 bases, there was a span of 13 bases. Germline CDR1 reads SNHLY; CDR2 reads FYNNEI. The CDR3: CAQQLDMNTEAFF. The CDR3 DNA reads TGTGCCCAGCAGCTGGACATGAACACTGAAGCTTTCTTT. The full variable domain, completed using reference TRBV2 and TRBJ1-1, is EPEVTQTPSHQVTQMGQEVILRCVPISNHLYFYWYRQILGQKVEFLVSFYNNEISEKSEIFDDQFSVERPDGSNFTLKIRSTKLEDSAMYFCAQQLDMNTEAFFGQGTRLTVV.

The rearrangement joins TRBV14 to TRBJ2-1; TRBD1 agrees at 10 bases. Per germline, CDR1 SGHDN and CDR2 FVKESK. The CDR3 contains 15 residues. The V and J ends lost 7 bases and 5 bases, in that order; junction bases with no gene match: 8. CDR3 in amino acids: CASNRGQGTHNEQFF. CDR3 DNA sequence: TGTGCCAGCAACCGGGGACAGGGGACCCACAATGAGCAGTTCTTC.

The rearrangement links TRBV14 to TRBJ2-7; weak D call: TRBD1 (5 bases). The CDR3 runs 14 residues. The V end lost 3 bases, the J end lost 1 base, and 10 bases lay between the germline ends. The germline V gene encodes CDR1 SGHDN and CDR2 FVKESK. The chain's CDR3 is CASSHGRGSYEQYF. Written as DNA, the CDR3 is TGTGCCAGCAGCCATGGAAGGGGATCCTACGAGCAGTACTTC.

This rearrangement joins TRBV19 to TRBJ1-4; D unresolved. V was pared by 5 bases and J by 5 bases, with 12 bases between. The CDR3 sequence is 14 residues long. CDR1 and CDR2 (germline): LNHDA, SQIVND (reference sequence). The CDR3 spells CASSGWTENEKLFF. CDR3 DNA sequence: TGTGCCAGTAGTGGTTGGACTGAGAATGAAAAACTGTTTTTT.

This clone was picked up one time. The chain links TRBV21-1 to TRBJ2-5; TRBD2 reflects the table's D call only, with no check against the DNA. TRBV21-1 is given as a pseudogene. The CDR3 sequence is 20 residues long. The CDR3 bases are TGTGCCAGCAGGCGTTCCAACCGGACTAGCGGGAGGCGGTTGCAAGAGACCCAGTACTTC. It yields the protein CASRRSNRTSGRRLQETQYF.